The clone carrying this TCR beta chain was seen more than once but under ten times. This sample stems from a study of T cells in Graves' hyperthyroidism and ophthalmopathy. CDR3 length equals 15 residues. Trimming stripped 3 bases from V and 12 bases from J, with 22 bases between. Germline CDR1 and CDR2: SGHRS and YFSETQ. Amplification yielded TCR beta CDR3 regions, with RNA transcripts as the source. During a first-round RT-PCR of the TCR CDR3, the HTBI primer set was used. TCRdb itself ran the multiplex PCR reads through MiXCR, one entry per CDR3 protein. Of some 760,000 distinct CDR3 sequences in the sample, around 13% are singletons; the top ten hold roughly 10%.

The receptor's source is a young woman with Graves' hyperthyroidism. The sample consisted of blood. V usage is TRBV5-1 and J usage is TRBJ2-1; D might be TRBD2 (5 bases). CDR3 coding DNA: TGCGCCAGCAGCTCCCTAGCTTCCCTGGGCCCAAGGCAGTTCTTC. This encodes CASSSLASLGPRQFF.